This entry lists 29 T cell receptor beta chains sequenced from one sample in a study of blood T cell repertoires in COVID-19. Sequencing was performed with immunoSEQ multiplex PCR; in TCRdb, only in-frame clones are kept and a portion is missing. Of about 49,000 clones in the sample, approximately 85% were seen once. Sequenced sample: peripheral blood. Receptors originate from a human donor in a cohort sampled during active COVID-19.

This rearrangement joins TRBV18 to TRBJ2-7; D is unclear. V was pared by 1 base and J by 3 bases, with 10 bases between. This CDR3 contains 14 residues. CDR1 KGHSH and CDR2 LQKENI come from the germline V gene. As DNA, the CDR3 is TGTGCCAGCTCACCACTTAGTACCTTCTACGAGCAGTACTTC. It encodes CASSPLSTFYEQYF.

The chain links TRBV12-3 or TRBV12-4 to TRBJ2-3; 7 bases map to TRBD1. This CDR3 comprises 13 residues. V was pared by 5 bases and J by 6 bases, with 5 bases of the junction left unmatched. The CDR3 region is CASSPQGLDTQYF. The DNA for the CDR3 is TGTGCCAGCAGTCCACAGGGGCTGGATACGCAGTATTTT.

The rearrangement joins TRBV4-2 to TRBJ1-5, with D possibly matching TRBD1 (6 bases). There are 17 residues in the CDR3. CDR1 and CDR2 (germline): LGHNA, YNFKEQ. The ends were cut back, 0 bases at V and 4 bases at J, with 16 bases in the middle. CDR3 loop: CASSQDLGGAVNQPQHF. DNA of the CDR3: TGTGCCAGCAGCCAAGATTTGGGGGGGGCCGTAAATCAGCCCCAGCATTTT.

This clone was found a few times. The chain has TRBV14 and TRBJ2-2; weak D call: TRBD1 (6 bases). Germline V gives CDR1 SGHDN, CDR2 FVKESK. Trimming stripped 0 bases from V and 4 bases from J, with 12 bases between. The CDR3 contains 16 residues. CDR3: CASSQDQGIGTGELFF. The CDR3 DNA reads TGTGCCAGCAGCCAAGACCAGGGGATAGGCACCGGGGAGCTGTTTTTT.

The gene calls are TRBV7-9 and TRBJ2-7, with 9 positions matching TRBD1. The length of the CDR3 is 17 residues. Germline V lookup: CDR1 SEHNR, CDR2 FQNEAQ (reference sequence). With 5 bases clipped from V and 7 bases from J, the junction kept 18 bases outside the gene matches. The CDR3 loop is CASSHPTGTGSAWEQYF. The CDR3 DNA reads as TGTGCCAGCAGCCATCCCACCGGGACAGGGTCGGCCTGGGAGCAGTACTTC.

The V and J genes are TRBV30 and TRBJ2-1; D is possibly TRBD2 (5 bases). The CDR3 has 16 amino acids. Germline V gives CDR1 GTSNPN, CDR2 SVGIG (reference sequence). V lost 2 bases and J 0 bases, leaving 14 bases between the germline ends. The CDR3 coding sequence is TGTGCCTGGAGTACTACTGGACTGACCTCCTACAATGAGCAGTTCTTC. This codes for CAWSTTGLTSYNEQFF.

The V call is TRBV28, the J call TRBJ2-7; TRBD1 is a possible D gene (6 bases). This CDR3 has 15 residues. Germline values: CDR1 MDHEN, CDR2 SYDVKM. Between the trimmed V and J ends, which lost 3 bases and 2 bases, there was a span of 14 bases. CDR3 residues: CASSFPGQSTYEQYF. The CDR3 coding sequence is TGTGCCAGCAGTTTCCCGGGACAATCAACCTACGAGCAGTACTTC.

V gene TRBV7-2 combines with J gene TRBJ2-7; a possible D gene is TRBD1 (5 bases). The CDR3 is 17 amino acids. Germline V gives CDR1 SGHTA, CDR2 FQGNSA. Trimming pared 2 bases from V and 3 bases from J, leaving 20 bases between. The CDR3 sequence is CASSLFSYEGAGYEQYF. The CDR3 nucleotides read TGTGCCAGCAGCTTATTTTCTTATGAAGGGGCTGGCTACGAGCAGTACTTC.

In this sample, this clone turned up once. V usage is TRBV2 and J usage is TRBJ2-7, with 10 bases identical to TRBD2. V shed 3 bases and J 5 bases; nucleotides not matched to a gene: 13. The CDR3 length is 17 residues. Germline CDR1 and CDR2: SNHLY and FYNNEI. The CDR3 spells CASSEAPRLAGGDEQYF. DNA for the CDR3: TGTGCCAGCAGTGAGGCCCCCCGATTAGCGGGGGGCGACGAGCAGTACTTC.

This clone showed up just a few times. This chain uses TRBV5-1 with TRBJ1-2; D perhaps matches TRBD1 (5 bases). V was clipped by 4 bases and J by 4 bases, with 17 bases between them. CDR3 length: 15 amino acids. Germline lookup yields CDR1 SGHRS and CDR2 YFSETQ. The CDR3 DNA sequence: TGCGCCAGCAGCCCGGACGGCCCGGGGGGCTATGGCTACACCTTC. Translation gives CASSPDGPGGYGYTF. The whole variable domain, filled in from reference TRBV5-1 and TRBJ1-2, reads KAGVTQTPRYLIKTRGQQVTLSCSPISGHRSVSWYQQTPGQGLQFLFEYFSETQRNKGNFPGRFSGRQFSNSRSEMNVSTLELGDSALYLCASSPDGPGGYGYTFGSGTRLTVV.

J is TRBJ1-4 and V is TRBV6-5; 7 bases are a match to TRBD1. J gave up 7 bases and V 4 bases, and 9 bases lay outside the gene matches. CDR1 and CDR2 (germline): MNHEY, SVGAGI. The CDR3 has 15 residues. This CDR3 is CASSSLGTALEKLFF. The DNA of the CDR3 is TGTGCCAGCAGTTCCCTCGGGACAGCGCTTGAAAAACTGTTTTTT.

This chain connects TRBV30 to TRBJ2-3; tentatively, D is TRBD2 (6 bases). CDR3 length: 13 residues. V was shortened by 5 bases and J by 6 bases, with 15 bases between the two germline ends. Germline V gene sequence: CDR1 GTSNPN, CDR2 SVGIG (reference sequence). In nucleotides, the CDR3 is TGTGCCTGGGGGGTGGGGGGATCGGATACGCAGTATTTT. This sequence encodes CAWGVGGSDTQYF.

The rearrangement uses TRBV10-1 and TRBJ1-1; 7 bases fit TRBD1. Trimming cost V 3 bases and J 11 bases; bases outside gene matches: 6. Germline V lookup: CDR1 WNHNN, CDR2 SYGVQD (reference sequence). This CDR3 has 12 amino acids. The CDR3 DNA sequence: TGCGCCAGCAGTGATGACAGGGCGGGGGCTTTCTTT. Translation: CASSDDRAGAFF.

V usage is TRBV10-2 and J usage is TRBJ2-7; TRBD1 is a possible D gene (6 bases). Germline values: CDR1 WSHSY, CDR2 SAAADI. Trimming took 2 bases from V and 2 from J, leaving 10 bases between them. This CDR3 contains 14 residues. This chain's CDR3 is CASSEKDSTYEQYF. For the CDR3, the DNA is TGCGCCAGCAGTGAGAAGGACAGCACCTACGAGCAGTACTTC.

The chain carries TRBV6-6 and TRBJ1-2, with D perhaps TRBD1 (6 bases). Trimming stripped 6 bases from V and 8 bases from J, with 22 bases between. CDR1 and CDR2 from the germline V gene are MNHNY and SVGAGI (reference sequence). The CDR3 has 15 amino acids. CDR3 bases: TGTGCCAGCAGCTCAGGGGCATCGGTCACCTGGGGCTACACCTTC. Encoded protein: CASSSGASVTWGYTF.

This CDR3 is CAISESRGGSYEQYF. CDR3 nucleotide sequence: TGTGCCATCAGTGAGTCAAGGGGAGGGTCCTACGAGCAGTACTTC. The rearrangement joins TRBV10-3 to TRBJ2-7, with TRBD2 matching 7 bases. CDR1 is ENHRY, CDR2 SYGVKD, per germline. The V gene end was trimmed by 0 bases and the J gene end by 1 base; junction bases not matched to a gene: 3. The CDR3 has 15 residues.

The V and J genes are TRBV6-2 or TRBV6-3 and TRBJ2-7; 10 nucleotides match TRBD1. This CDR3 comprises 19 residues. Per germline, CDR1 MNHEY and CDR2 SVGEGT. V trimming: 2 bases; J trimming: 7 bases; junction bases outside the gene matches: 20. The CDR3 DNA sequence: TGTGCCAGCAGTTACGTCGGGACAGGGGCTAGCGGCCGTCAAAAAGAGCAGTACTTC. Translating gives CASSYVGTGASGRQKEQYF.

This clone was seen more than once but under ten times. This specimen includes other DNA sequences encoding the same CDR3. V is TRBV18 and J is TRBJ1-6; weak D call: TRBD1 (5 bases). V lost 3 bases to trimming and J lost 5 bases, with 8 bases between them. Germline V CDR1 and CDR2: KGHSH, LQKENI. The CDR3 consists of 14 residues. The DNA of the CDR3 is TGTGCCAGCTCACCGGCAGGGAATAATTCACCCCTCCACTTT. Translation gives CASSPAGNNSPLHF.

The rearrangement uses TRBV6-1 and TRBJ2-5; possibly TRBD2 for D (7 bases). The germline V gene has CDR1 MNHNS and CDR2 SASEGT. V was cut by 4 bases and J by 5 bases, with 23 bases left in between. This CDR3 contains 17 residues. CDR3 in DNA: TGTGCCAGCAGTGCGATCGGCGGGGGCCTGCAGCGGGAGACCCAGTACTTC. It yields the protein CASSAIGGGLQRETQYF.

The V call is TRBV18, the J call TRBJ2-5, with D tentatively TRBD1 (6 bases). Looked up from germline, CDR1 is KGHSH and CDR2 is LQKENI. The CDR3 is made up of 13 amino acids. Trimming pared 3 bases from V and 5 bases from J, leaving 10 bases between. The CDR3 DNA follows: TGTGCCAGCTCACCTTACAGGGAGGAGACCCAGTACTTC. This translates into CASSPYREETQYF.

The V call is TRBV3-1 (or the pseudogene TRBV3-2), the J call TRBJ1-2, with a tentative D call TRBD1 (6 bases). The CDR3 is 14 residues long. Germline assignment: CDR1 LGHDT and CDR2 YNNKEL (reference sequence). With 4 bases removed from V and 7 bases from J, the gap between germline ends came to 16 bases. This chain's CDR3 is CASSRQDSPFGYTF. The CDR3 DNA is TGTGCCAGCAGCCGACAGGATTCACCCTTTGGCTACACCTTC.

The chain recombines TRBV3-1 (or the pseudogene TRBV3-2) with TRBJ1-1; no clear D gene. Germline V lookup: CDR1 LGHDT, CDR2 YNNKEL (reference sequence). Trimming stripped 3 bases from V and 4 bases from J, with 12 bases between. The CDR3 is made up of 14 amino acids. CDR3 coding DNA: TGTGCCAGCAGCCATTCTCAGAGGTTCACTGAAGCTTTCTTT. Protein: CASSHSQRFTEAFF.

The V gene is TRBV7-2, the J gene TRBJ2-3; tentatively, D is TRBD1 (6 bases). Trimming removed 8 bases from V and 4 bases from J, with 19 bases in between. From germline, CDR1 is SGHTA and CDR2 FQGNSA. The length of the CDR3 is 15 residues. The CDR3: CASHRSGTNPDTQYF. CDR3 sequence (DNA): TGTGCCAGCCATCGATCCGGGACAAATCCAGATACGCAGTATTTT.

Written as DNA, the CDR3 is TGTGCCAGCAGTCCCGCCTCGAGGGGGATTGAAGCTTTCTTT. This encodes CASSPASRGIEAFF. The J gene is TRBJ1-1, the V gene TRBV6-5; tentatively, D is TRBD1 (6 bases). The V end lost 5 bases, the J end lost 7 bases, and 17 bases lay between the germline ends. This CDR3 region has 14 residues. The germline V gene encodes CDR1 MNHEY and CDR2 SVGAGI.

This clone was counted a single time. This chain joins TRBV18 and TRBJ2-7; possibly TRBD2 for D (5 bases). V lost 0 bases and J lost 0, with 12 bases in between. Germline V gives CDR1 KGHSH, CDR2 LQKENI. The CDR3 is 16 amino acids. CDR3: CASSPPGFGSSYEQYF. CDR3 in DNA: TGTGCCAGCTCACCACCTGGTTTTGGGAGCTCCTACGAGCAGTACTTC.

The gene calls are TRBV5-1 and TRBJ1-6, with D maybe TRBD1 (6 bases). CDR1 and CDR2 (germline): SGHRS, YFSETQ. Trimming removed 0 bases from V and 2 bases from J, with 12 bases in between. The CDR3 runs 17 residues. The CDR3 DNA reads TGCGCCAGCAGCTTGGCTCTCAGGGGTACCTATAATTCACCCCTCCACTTT. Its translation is CASSLALRGTYNSPLHF.

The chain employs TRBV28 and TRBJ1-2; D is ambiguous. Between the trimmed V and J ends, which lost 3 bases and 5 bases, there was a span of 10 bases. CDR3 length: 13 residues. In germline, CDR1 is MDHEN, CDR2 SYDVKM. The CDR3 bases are TGTGCCAGCAGTTTCGGCGGGGATTATGGCTACACCTTC. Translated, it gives CASSFGGDYGYTF.

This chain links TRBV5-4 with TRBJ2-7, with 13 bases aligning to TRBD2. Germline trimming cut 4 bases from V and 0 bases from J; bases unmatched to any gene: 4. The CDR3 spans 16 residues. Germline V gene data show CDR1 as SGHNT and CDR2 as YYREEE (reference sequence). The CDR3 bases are TGTGCCAGCAGCCGGGGACTAGCGGGGAGCTCCTACGAGCAGTACTTC. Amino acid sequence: CASSRGLAGSSYEQYF.

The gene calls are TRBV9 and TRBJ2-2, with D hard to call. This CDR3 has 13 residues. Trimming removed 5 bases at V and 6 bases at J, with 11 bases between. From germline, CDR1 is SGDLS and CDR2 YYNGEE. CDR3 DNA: TGTGCCAGCAGTCAGGTTTTCGCCGGGGAGCTGTTTTTT. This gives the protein CASSQVFAGELFF.